The 22 T cell receptor beta chains listed next were all sequenced from one sample in a study of cytomegalovirus exposure and HLA in healthy donors. This PCR relied on a set of 60 Vbeta primers and 13 Jbeta primers. Produced via immunoSEQ multiplex PCR; TCRdb's table is partial and in-frame only. The sample yields more than 100,000 clones, approximately 65% seen once. Sequences were obtained from PBMCs. All receptors come from a man aged 18 to 30 in good health and CMV-seronegative.

The chain has TRBV10-3 and TRBJ2-5; D possibly corresponds to TRBD2 (5 bases). Germline V gene sequence: CDR1 ENHRY, CDR2 SYGVKD. Trimming shortened V by 8 bases and J by 4 bases, and 14 bases separated the two germline ends. CDR3 size: 13 residues. Here the CDR3 DNA reads TGTGCCATCGGCCATAGCGTTGGAGAGACCCAGTACTTC. It is translated as CAIGHSVGETQYF.

The CDR3: CASSSGTAQYF. The CDR3 bases are TGTGCCAGCAGTTCGGGGACTGCGCAGTACTTC. This chain links TRBV28 with TRBJ2-7; tentatively, D is TRBD2 (6 bases). V lost 4 bases and J lost 9, with 10 bases in between. Germline V gene lookup returns CDR1 MDHEN and CDR2 SYDVKM. This CDR3 is 11 amino acids long.

This chain connects TRBV4-3 to TRBJ2-7; 8 positions agree with TRBD1. The CDR3 sequence is 14 residues long. J was trimmed by 6 bases and V by 4 bases; bases with no gene match: 8. The germline gives CDR1 LGHNA, CDR2 YSLEER. CDR3: CASSPRQGIGEQYF. CDR3 DNA sequence: TGCGCCAGCAGCCCTCGACAGGGGATCGGCGAGCAGTACTTC.

The chain employs TRBV6-4 and TRBJ2-7; TRBD2 matches at 8 bases. CDR3 length: 15 residues. Trimming took 0 bases from V and 2 from J; bases not matched to a gene: 3. Germline V gene lookup returns CDR1 MRHNA and CDR2 SNTAGT. CDR3 DNA: TGTGCCAGCAGTGACTCGAACGGGGGGGCCTACGAGCAGTACTTC. Translated: CASSDSNGGAYEQYF.

This clone was seen only a few times. The genes are TRBV11-3 and TRBJ1-1; D is ambiguous. The length of the CDR3 is 13 residues. The germline gives CDR1 SGHNT, CDR2 YENEEA. V was pared by 3 bases and J by 2 bases, with 7 bases between. This chain's CDR3 is CASSLGENTEAFF. CDR3 nucleotides: TGTGCCAGCAGCTTGGGAGAAAACACTGAAGCTTTCTTT.

The chain links TRBV15 to TRBJ2-1; D gene ambiguous. The CDR3 extends over 15 amino acids. The germline CDR1 and CDR2 sequences are LNHNV and YYDKDF (reference sequence). Trimming stripped 0 bases from V and 10 bases from J, with 16 bases between. The CDR3 is CATSRDLGPTIEQFF. CDR3 DNA: TGTGCCACCAGCAGAGATTTGGGCCCGACAATCGAGCAGTTCTTC. Combining the CDR3 with reference TRBV15 and TRBJ2-1 gives the whole variable domain DAMVIQNPRYQVTQFGKPVTLSCSQTLNHNVMYWYQQKSSQAPKLLFHYYDKDFNNEADTPDNFQSRRPNTSFCFLDIRSPGLGDTAMYLCATSRDLGPTIEQFFGPGTRLTVL.

This clone occurred a few times. This chain joins TRBV19 and TRBJ1-1; D remains unclear. This CDR3 has 13 amino acids. V was shortened by 7 bases and J by 12 bases, with 21 bases between the two germline ends. Germline CDR1 reads LNHDA; CDR2 reads SQIVND (reference sequence). CDR3 sequence (DNA): TGTGCCAGTAATCCCTACAGCTCCATTGGAACTTTCTTT. It yields the protein CASNPYSSIGTFF. The full variable domain, rest sourced from reference TRBV19 and TRBJ1-1, is DGGITQSPKYLFRKEGQNVTLSCEQNLNHDAMYWYRQDPGQGLRLIYYSQIVNDFQKGDIAEGYSVSREKKESFPLTVTSAQKNPTAFYLCASNPYSSIGTFFGQGTRLTVV.

The chain combines TRBV6-6 with TRBJ1-2; 7 bases align to TRBD1. CDR1 and CDR2 (germline): MNHNY, SVGAGI (reference sequence). V was pared by 2 bases and J by 4 bases, with 10 bases of the junction left unmatched. This CDR3 has 16 amino acids. This CDR3 is CASSYPGQQGSYGYTF. CDR3 in DNA: TGTGCCAGCAGTTACCCGGGACAGCAAGGGTCCTATGGCTACACCTTC.

This clone was seen a few times. This chain uses TRBV5-1 with TRBJ2-3; TRBD1 agrees at 11 bases. Germline V lookup: CDR1 SGHRS, CDR2 YFSETQ. This CDR3 region has 15 residues. J was trimmed by 1 base and V by 3 bases; bases with no gene match: 1. The CDR3 DNA is TGCGCCAGCAGCTCGGGACAGGGGGGCACAGATACGCAGTATTTT. Amino acid sequence: CASSSGQGGTDTQYF.

The chain joins TRBV5-1 to TRBJ2-3, with 7 nucleotides matching TRBD2. There are 15 residues in the CDR3. The ends lost 4 bases at V and 6 bases at J; junction bases unmatched: 11. Looked up from germline, CDR1 is SGHRS and CDR2 is YFSETQ. The CDR3 DNA reads as TGCGCCAGCAGCCGACTAGCTTGGAAGACGGATACGCAGTATTTT. Amino acid sequence: CASSRLAWKTDTQYF.

The chain has TRBV7-8 and TRBJ2-5, with 12 bases fitting TRBD2. CDR1 is SGHVS, CDR2 FQNEAQ, per germline. V gave up 5 bases and J gave up 5 bases; unmatched junction bases: 9. The CDR3 covers 16 residues. The CDR3 here is CASSTRASGRGETQYF. The CDR3 nucleotides are TGTGCCAGCAGCACCCGGGCTAGCGGGAGGGGGGAGACCCAGTACTTC.

The J gene is TRBJ2-1, the V gene TRBV5-4; 10 bases are shared with TRBD2. The CDR3 runs to 15 residues. CDR1 and CDR2 (germline): SGHNT, YYREEE (reference sequence). Unmatched junction bases numbered 3, after V lost 0 bases and J lost 6 bases. DNA for the CDR3: TGTGCCAGCAGCTTGGGAGTAGCGGGGGGCAATGAGCAGTTCTTC. Protein sequence: CASSLGVAGGNEQFF. Full variable domain (missing parts from reference TRBV5-4 and TRBJ2-1): ETGVTQSPTHLIKTRGQQVTLRCSSQSGHNTVSWYQQALGQGPQFIFQYYREEENGRGNFPPRFSGLQFPNYSSELNVNALELDDSALYLCASSLGVAGGNEQFFGPGTRLTVL.

The CDR3 is CASSNIAGTGLETQYF. In DNA, the CDR3 is TGTGCCAGCAGCAACATAGCCGGGACAGGGCTGGAGACCCAGTACTTC. The V and J genes are TRBV11-2 and TRBJ2-5; TRBD1 matches 9 bases. V lost 5 bases, J lost 5 bases, and 12 bases stayed unmatched. Germline CDR1 SGHAT, CDR2 FQNNGV. The CDR3 sequence is 16 residues long.

This clone has a handful of counts. The V call is TRBV6-5, the J call TRBJ2-7; a possible D gene is TRBD1 (5 bases). The length of the CDR3 is 15 residues. The V gene's germline CDR1 is MNHEY and CDR2 SVGAGI. V lost 4 bases, J lost 5 bases, and 18 bases lay in between. CDR3 amino acids: CASSSPRETFHEQYF. The DNA for the CDR3 is TGTGCCAGCAGTTCTCCCAGGGAAACTTTCCACGAGCAGTACTTC.

V is TRBV13 and J is TRBJ2-2, with 10 bases identical to TRBD2. Germline loops: CDR1 PRHDT, CDR2 FYEKMQ (reference sequence). CDR3 length: 18 residues. With V trimmed by 0 bases and J by 4 bases, 8 bases remained unmatched. The CDR3 sequence is CASSLGSGGGPPTGELFF. CDR3 sequence (DNA): TGTGCCAGCAGCTTAGGGAGCGGGGGGGGACCTCCCACCGGGGAGCTGTTTTTT.

The CDR3 loop reads CASSSPGQGYNGYTF. The DNA for the CDR3 is TGTGCCAGCAGCTCGCCGGGACAGGGATATAATGGCTACACCTTC. The chain links TRBV5-6 to TRBJ1-2, with 9 positions matching TRBD1. V dropped 3 bases and J dropped 6; count of bases not matched to a gene: 9. The CDR3 is 15 amino acids. Germline CDR1 is SGHDT and CDR2 is YYEEEE.

This chain uses TRBV28 with TRBJ2-7, with D tentatively TRBD1 (5 bases). The germline CDR1 and CDR2 sequences are MDHEN and SYDVKM. The CDR3 is 12 amino acids. Deletions cut 6 bases from V and 5 bases from J, with 11 bases between. DNA of the CDR3: TGTGCCAGCAGGCAGGGCCCCCACGAGCAGTACTTC. As protein: CASRQGPHEQYF.

The chain carries TRBV9 and TRBJ1-1, with a weak D call TRBD1 (5 bases). The V and J ends lost 4 bases and 0 bases respectively, with 13 bases between them. Germline CDR1 SGDLS, CDR2 YYNGEE. The CDR3 contains 15 residues. The CDR3 DNA reads as TGTGCCAGCAGCCCGCAGGGCTTACTGAACACTGAAGCTTTCTTT. This gives the protein CASSPQGLLNTEAFF.

This chain joins TRBV7-3 and TRBJ2-3, with TRBD2 identical over 10 bases. The CDR3 totals 15 residues. Per the germline V gene, CDR1 is SGHTA and CDR2 is FQGTGA. V was pared by 4 bases and J by 5 bases, with 6 bases of the junction left unmatched. CDR3: CASSSLAGSQDTQYF. DNA of the CDR3: TGTGCCAGCAGCTCACTAGCGGGGTCCCAAGATACGCAGTATTTT.

The chain combines TRBV9 with TRBJ2-5, with D unresolved. The V and J ends lost 3 bases and 0 bases respectively, with 12 bases between them. CDR3 length equals 15 residues. From germline, CDR1 is SGDLS and CDR2 YYNGEE. DNA of the CDR3: TGTGCCAGCAGCGGTCAGGCGACGTACCAAGAGACCCAGTACTTC. The encoded protein is CASSGQATYQETQYF.

The chain combines TRBV27 with TRBJ2-7; D perhaps matches TRBD1 (5 bases). There are 15 residues in the CDR3. V lost 3 bases, J lost 3 bases, and 15 bases lay in between. CDR1 is MNHEY, CDR2 SMNVEV, per germline (reference sequence). The chain's CDR3 is CASSLQGARDYEQYF. CDR3 coding DNA: TGTGCCAGCAGTTTGCAAGGGGCTAGAGACTACGAGCAGTACTTC.

This chain links TRBV30 with TRBJ1-2; D remains unclear. The CDR3 is 13 amino acids. V was clipped by 3 bases and J by 6 bases, with 14 bases between them. The germline gives CDR1 GTSNPN, CDR2 SVGIG (reference sequence). In DNA, the CDR3 is TGTGCCTGGAGCCCACAGTTTCGCAATGGCTACACCTTC. Its protein is CAWSPQFRNGYTF.